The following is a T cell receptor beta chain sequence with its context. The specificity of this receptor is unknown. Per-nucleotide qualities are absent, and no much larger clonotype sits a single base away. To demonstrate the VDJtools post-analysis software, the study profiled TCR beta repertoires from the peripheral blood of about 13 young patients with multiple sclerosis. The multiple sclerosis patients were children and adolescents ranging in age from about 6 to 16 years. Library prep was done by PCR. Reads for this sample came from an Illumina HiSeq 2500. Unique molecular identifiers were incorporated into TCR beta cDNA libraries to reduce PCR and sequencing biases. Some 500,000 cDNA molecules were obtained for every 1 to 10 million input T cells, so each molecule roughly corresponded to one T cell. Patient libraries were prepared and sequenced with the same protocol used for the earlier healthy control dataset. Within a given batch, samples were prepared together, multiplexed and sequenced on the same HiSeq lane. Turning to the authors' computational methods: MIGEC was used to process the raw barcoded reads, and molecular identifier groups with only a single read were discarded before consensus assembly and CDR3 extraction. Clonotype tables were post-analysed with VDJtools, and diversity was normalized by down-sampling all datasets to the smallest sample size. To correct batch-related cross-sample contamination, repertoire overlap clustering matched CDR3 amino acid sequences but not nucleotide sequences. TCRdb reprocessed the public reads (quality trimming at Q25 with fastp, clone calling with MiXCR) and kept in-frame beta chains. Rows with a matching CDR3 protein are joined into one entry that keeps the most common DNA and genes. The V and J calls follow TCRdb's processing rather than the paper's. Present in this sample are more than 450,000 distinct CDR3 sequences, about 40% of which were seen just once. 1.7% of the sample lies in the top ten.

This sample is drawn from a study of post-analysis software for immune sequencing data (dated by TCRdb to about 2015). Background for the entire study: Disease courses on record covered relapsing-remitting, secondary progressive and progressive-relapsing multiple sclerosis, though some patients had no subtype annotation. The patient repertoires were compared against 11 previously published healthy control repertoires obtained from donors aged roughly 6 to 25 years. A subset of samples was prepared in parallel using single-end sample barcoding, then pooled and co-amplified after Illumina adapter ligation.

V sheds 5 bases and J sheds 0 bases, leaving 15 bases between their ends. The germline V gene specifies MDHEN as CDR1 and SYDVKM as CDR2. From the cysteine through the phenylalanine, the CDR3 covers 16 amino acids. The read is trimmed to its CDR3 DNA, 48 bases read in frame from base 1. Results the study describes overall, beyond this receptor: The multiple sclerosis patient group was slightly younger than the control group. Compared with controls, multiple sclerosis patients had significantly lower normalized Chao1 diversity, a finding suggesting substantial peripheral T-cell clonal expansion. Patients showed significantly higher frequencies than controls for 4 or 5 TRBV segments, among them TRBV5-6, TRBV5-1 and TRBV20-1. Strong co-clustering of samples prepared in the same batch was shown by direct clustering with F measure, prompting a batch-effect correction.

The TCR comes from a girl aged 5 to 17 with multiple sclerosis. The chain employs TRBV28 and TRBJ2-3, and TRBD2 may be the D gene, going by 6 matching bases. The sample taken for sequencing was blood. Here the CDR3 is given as CASSPRDWSSTDTQYF. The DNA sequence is TGTGCCAGCAGTCCACGGGACTGGTCTAGCACAGATACGCAGTATTTT.